These 20 T cell receptor beta chains originate from one sample sequenced in a study of blood T cell repertoires in COVID-19. Using immunoSEQ multiplex PCR, the repertoire was profiled, and TCRdb retains in-frame clones only, with some absent. This table holds 200,000 to 250,000 clones, 86% found once. The specimen sequenced was PBMCs or T cells enriched from blood (not recorded which). Receptor source: a woman aged 45-65 years who had recovered from COVID-19.

As to this clone: Within the sample, other DNA sequences also encode this same CDR3. The rearrangement uses TRBV3-1 (or the pseudogene TRBV3-2) and TRBJ1-2, with D perhaps TRBD1 (5 bases). Trimming removed 0 bases from V and 4 bases from J, with 6 bases in between. Germline V gives CDR1 LGHDT, CDR2 YNNKEL (reference sequence). The CDR3 consists of 13 residues. CDR3 loop: CASSQDRGYGYTF. The CDR3 coding sequence is TGTGCCAGCAGCCAAGATAGGGGCTATGGCTACACCTTC.

This clone was counted a few times. The CDR3 DNA is TGTGCCAGTAGTATAATCGGAGCGGGGGGTGAGCAGTTCTTC. Its translation: CASSIIGAGGEQFF. The J gene is TRBJ2-1, the V gene TRBV19, with 9 positions matching TRBD2. The CDR3 has 14 residues. V dropped 2 bases and J dropped 9; count of bases not matched to a gene: 5. Germline V gene sequence: CDR1 LNHDA, CDR2 SQIVND (reference sequence).

To note about this clone: Sequence at one end of the junction differs from germline and may be a read error. V gene TRBV6-5 combines with J gene TRBJ1-2, with 9 bases lining up with TRBD1. This CDR3 has 14 amino acids. CDR1 MNHEY and CDR2 SVGAGI come from the germline V gene. CDR3 protein: CANSTLQGAGGYTF. CDR3 coding DNA: TGTGCCAACAGTACTTTACAGGGGGCGGGTGGCTACACCTTC.

This clone was picked up one time. The chain has TRBV29-1 and TRBJ2-4; D is possibly TRBD1 (6 bases). Germline CDR1 and CDR2: SQVTM and ANQGSEA. Trimming removed 4 bases from V and 8 bases from J, with 15 bases in between. The CDR3 is made up of 13 amino acids. CDR3 sequence reads: CSVVWGRMDIQYF. CDR3 DNA sequence: TGCAGCGTTGTGTGGGGGCGCATGGACATTCAGTACTTC.

A note on this clone: Different DNA sequences within this sample yield the same CDR3. The chain carries TRBV3-1 (or the pseudogene TRBV3-2) and TRBJ2-1, with D possibly TRBD2 on 5 matching bases. The germline gives CDR1 LGHDT, CDR2 YNNKEL (reference sequence). The CDR3 has 15 residues. V dropped 1 base and J dropped 1 base, with 8 bases sitting between them. As DNA, the CDR3 is TGTGCCAGCAGCCAAGGTCGGGGATCCTACAATGAGCAGTTCTTC. Translating gives CASSQGRGSYNEQFF.

In the case of this clone: At one end the junction does not follow the germline gene, possibly because of a read error. V gene TRBV7-7 combines with J gene TRBJ2-7, with D possibly TRBD1 on 5 matching bases. Germline CDR1 is SSHAT and CDR2 is FNYEAQ (reference sequence). The CDR3 length is 15 residues. This chain's CDR3 is CASSLNSGSTYEQYF. The CDR3 DNA follows: TGTGCTAGCAGCTTAAATTCAGGGTCTACCTACGAGCAGTACTTC.

This clone appeared once. V is TRBV30 and J is TRBJ1-6; 7 bases map to TRBD1. The junction had 12 bases not matched to a gene; V was cut back by 7 bases and J by 6 bases. Per the germline V gene, CDR1 is GTSNPN and CDR2 is SVGIG (reference sequence). CDR3 length: 15 amino acids. This chain's CDR3 is CAYQKGAISNSPLHF. CDR3 DNA: TGTGCCTACCAAAAGGGGGCGATCTCTAATTCACCCCTCCACTTT.

The chain uses TRBV18 and TRBJ2-5; 8 bases match TRBD1. With 5 bases clipped from V and 1 base from J, the junction kept 0 bases outside the gene matches. This CDR3 has 13 residues. Germline CDR1 KGHSH, CDR2 LQKENI. The CDR3 loop is CASSGTGQETQYF. In DNA, the CDR3 is TGTGCCAGCTCAGGGACAGGCCAAGAGACCCAGTACTTC.

The DNA for the CDR3 is TGTGCCAGCTCACCGGACAGCAGCTATGGCTACACCTTC. Translating it yields CASSPDSSYGYTF. This chain connects TRBV18 to TRBJ1-2; possible D gene TRBD1, 6 bases. V shed 3 bases and J shed 4 bases, with 9 bases lying between them. This CDR3 spans 13 amino acids. The germline gives CDR1 KGHSH, CDR2 LQKENI. The complete variable domain, with remaining parts taken from reference TRBV18 and TRBJ1-2, reads NAGVMQNPRHLVRRRGQEARLRCSPMKGHSHVYWYRQLPEEGLKFMVYLQKENIIDESGMPKERFSAEFPKEGPSILRIQQVVRGDSAAYFCASSPDSSYGYTFGSGTRLTVV.

The chain combines TRBV19 with TRBJ1-5, with unresolved D. Looked up from germline, CDR1 is LNHDA and CDR2 is SQIVND (reference sequence). This CDR3 contains 15 residues. V lost 9 bases, J lost 0 bases, and 15 bases lay in between. CDR3 amino acids: CASRLSKSSNQPQHF. The CDR3 DNA reads TGTGCCAGCCGCCTGAGTAAGAGTAGCAATCAGCCCCAGCATTTT.

This chain connects TRBV28 to TRBJ1-2; the match to TRBD1 covers 9 bases. CDR3 length equals 16 residues. J lost 0 bases, V lost 4 bases, and 6 bases had no gene match. CDR1 is MDHEN and CDR2 is SYDVKM in the germline V gene. The CDR3 bases are TGTGCCAGCAGTTCACAGGGGGCCATAGCTAACTATGGCTACACCTTC. Translated: CASSSQGAIANYGYTF.

This rearrangement joins TRBV14 to TRBJ2-7; maybe TRBD2 (8 bases). Germline values: CDR1 SGHDN, CDR2 FVKESK. V was shortened by 4 bases and J by 4 bases, with 17 bases between the two germline ends. This CDR3 region has 15 residues. The CDR3 nucleotides read TGTGCCAGCAGCCCCCGGGAGGGGGCTAATTACGAGCAGTACTTC. Translating it yields CASSPREGANYEQYF.

The V gene is TRBV20-1, the J gene TRBJ1-1; 8 nucleotides align to TRBD1. CDR3 length: 15 amino acids. Losses at the gene ends were 3 bases for V and 7 bases for J; bases not matched to a gene: 13. The germline V gene encodes CDR1 DFQATT and CDR2 SNEGSKA (reference sequence). The CDR3 sequence: CSASPGGAGIVEAFF. CDR3 DNA: TGCAGTGCTAGTCCAGGGGGCGCAGGGATAGTTGAAGCTTTCTTT.

The chain is built from TRBV3-1 (or the pseudogene TRBV3-2) and TRBJ2-7; the match to TRBD2 covers 9 bases. Trimming at V came to 1 base and at J to 7 bases, leaving 8 bases not matched to a gene. The germline V gene has CDR1 LGHDT and CDR2 YNNKEL (reference sequence). The length of the CDR3 is 15 residues. CDR3 sequence (DNA): TGTGCCAGCAGCCAAGCGTGGCGGGAGGGAAGAGAGCAGTACTTC. This gives the protein CASSQAWREGREQYF.

The genes are TRBV30 and TRBJ1-5; TRBD1 matches 7 bases. The CDR3 is made up of 15 amino acids. Germline CDR1 and CDR2: GTSNPN and SVGIG (reference sequence). V shed 2 bases, J shed 6 bases, and the junction held 10 bases outside the gene matches. The CDR3 DNA is TGTGCCTGGAGTACCCCGGGACAGTATTTTCAGCCCCAGCATTTT. This codes for CAWSTPGQYFQPQHF.

The gene calls are TRBV18 and TRBJ1-3, with D possibly being TRBD1 (6 bases). Trimming took 3 bases from V and 0 from J, leaving 12 bases between them. The CDR3 runs to 16 residues. CDR1 and CDR2 from the germline V gene are KGHSH and LQKENI. DNA of the CDR3: TGTGCCAGCTCACCCAACAGGGCGCTCTCTGGAAACACCATATATTTT. Encoded protein: CASSPNRALSGNTIYF. The full variable domain, in which reference TRBV18 and TRBJ1-3 provide the parts outside the CDR3, is NAGVMQNPRHLVRRRGQEARLRCSPMKGHSHVYWYRQLPEEGLKFMVYLQKENIIDESGMPKERFSAEFPKEGPSILRIQQVVRGDSAAYFCASSPNRALSGNTIYFGEGSWLTVV.

J is TRBJ2-2 and V is TRBV4-3; TRBD2 agrees at 8 bases. The ends lost 3 bases at V and 2 bases at J; junction bases unmatched: 8. The CDR3 is made up of 17 amino acids. Germline lookup yields CDR1 LGHNA and CDR2 YSLEER. The CDR3 coding sequence is TGCGCCAGCAGCCAGAACACACTAGCGGTTAACACCGGGGAGCTGTTTTTT. Protein: CASSQNTLAVNTGELFF.

This clone was seen just once. The CDR3 region has the DNA TGTGCCAGTAGTGCCTACCTGACCGGGACAGGGTTGTACGAGCAGTACTTC. This codes for CASSAYLTGTGLYEQYF. V usage is TRBV19 and J usage is TRBJ2-7; the match to TRBD1 covers 9 bases. The junction had 15 bases not matched to a gene; V was cut back by 5 bases and J by 4 bases. The CDR3 loop spans 17 amino acids. Germline lookup yields CDR1 LNHDA and CDR2 SQIVND (reference sequence).

The V and J genes are TRBV4-1 and TRBJ1-1; no definite D call. With 0 bases removed from V and 1 base from J, the gap between germline ends came to 9 bases. The CDR3 consists of 15 residues. Per the germline V gene, CDR1 is MGHRA and CDR2 is YSYEKL. The CDR3, as DNA: TGCGCCAGCAGCCAAGACCACCAGGAGAACACTGAAGCTTTCTTT. This translates into CASSQDHQENTEAFF.

The V call is TRBV5-8, the J call TRBJ1-6; TRBD1 matches 7 bases. V gave up 4 bases and J gave up 5 bases; unmatched junction bases: 6. The germline V gene encodes CDR1 SGHTS and CDR2 YDEGEE. This CDR3 is 15 amino acids long. CDR3: CASSLRGLDNSPLHF. CDR3 in DNA: TGTGCCAGCAGCCTAAGGGGGCTAGATAATTCACCCCTCCACTTT.